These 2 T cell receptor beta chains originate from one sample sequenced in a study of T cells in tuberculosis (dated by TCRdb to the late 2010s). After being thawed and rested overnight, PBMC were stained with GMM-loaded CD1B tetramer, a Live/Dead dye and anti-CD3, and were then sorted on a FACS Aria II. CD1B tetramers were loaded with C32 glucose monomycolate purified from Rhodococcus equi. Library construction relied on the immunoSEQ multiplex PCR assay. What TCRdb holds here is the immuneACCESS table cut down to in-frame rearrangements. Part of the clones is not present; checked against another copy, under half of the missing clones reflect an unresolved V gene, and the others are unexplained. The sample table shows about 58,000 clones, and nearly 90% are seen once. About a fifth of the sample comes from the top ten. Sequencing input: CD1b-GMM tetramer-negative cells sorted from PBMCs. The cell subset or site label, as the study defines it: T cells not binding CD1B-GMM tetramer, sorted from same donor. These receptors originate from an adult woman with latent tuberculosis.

Here the CDR3 reads CASSYSGTTNSPLHF. Written as DNA, the CDR3 is TGTGCCAGCAGTTACTCCGGGACAACCAATTCACCCCTCCACTTT. V usage is TRBV6-5 and J usage is TRBJ1-6; maybe TRBD1 (6 bases). Looked up from germline, CDR1 is MNHEY and CDR2 is SVGAGI. The CDR3 is 15 residues long. Trimming removed 0 bases at V and 7 bases at J, with 10 bases between.

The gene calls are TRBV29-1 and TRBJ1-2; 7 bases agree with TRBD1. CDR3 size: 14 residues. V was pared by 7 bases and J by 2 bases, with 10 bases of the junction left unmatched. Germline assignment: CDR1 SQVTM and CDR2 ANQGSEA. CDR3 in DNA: TGCAGCGCCCCCGGAGGGGGCCGGAACTATGGCTACACCTTC. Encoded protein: CSAPGGGRNYGYTF.